This T cell receptor (beta chain) was identified during a study of beta chain features in type 1 diabetes. Overall study: In all, around 100,000,000 sorted cells from all samples were analyzed.

This clone has a handful of counts. The antigen remains unidentified. All of the isolated RNA was reverse transcribed, so expressed TCRB transcripts were sequenced. Naive, central memory and regulatory T cell samples averaged about 3.57 million immunoSEQ reads each. Libraries were prepared by immunoSEQ multiplex PCR; TCRdb keeps only in-frame clonotypes and omits some of them. The table has 140,000 or so clones, 9% to 9.5% seen once. Study results and limitations: VDJ junctions in type 1 diabetes patients carried more deletions and fewer insertions. Cells carrying high TCR expression could end up over-represented when cDNA is sequenced.

The CDR3 sequence is 13 residues long. With 9 bases removed from V and 7 bases from J, the gap between germline ends came to 16 bases. Germline CDR1 and CDR2: SGHDT and YYEEEE. This receptor was obtained from a man younger than 35 in good health. What was sequenced was central memory CD4+ T cells from blood. This rearrangement joins TRBV5-6 to TRBJ1-4; D might be TRBD1 (6 bases). CDR3 bases: TGTGCCACCGGGCGGGGGCGCGGTGAAAAACTGTTTTTT. The encoded protein is CATGRGRGEKLFF.